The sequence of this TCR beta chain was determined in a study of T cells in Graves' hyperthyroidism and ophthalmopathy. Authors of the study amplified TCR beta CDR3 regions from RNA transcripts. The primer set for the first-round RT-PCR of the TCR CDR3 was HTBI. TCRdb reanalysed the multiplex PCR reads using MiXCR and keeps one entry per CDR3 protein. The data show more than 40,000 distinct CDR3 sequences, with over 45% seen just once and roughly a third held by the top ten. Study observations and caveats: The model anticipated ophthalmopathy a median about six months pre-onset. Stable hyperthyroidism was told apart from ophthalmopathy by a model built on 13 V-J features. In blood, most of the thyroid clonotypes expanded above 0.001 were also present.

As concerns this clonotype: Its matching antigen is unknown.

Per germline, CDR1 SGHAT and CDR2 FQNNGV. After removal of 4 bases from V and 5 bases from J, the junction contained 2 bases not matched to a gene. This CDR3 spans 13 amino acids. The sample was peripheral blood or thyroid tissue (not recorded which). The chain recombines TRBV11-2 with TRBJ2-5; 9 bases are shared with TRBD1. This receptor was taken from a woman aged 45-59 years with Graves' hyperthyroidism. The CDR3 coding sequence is TGTGCCAGCAGCTCACAGGGGGCCGAGACCCAGTACTTC. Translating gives CASSSQGAETQYF. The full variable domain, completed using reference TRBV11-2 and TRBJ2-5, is EAGVAQSPRYKIIEKRQSVAFWCNPISGHATLYWYQQILGQGPKLLIQFQNNGVVDDSQLPKDRFSAERLKGVDSTLKIQPAKLEDSAVYLCASSSQGAETQYFGPGTRLLVL.